The text below deals with one TCR beta chain. This sample was taken from a study of blood T cell repertoires in COVID-19. Study-wide context: Collection of acute and convalescent COVID-19 samples took place in the United States, Italy and Spain. Sources were T cells, B-cell-depleted T cells, or PBMCs; the material itself was cDNA or gDNA.

Original handling: Researchers report that nucleated cell counts were estimated from reference gene primer amplification. Profiled with immunoSEQ multiplex PCR; TCRdb holds only in-frame clones, not every one. Clone size and the V and J calls come from that table; the DNA yielded D and trimming. This table holds roughly 150,000 clones, around 83% found once. Trimming took 8 bases from V and 6 from J, leaving 23 bases between them. The germline V gene encodes CDR1 SGHTA and CDR2 FQGNSA. The CDR3 contains 15 residues. The sample consisted of peripheral blood. This clonotype originated in a woman aged 45-65 years in a cohort sampled during active or convalescent COVID-19. The chain links TRBV7-2 to TRBJ2-7; D ambiguous. The CDR3 loop reads CASPSRPVFVGEQYF. CDR3 sequence (DNA): TGTGCCAGCCCCTCGAGGCCGGTCTTCGTCGGCGAGCAGTACTTC.